What follows are 19 T cell receptor beta chains derived from one specimen sequenced in a study of cytomegalovirus exposure and HLA in healthy donors. Amplification used 60 Vbeta primers and 13 Jbeta primers. TCRdb's table, derived via immunoSEQ multiplex PCR, lists solely in-frame clones and lacks some. The sample has more than 250,000 clones, approximately 90% seen once; the top ten hold 2% to 3%. Sequencing was done on a sample of PBMCs. These receptors came from a woman aged 18-30 years in good health and CMV-seronegative.

The chain links TRBV7-2 to TRBJ1-6; D possibly corresponds to TRBD1 (5 bases). This CDR3 region has 16 residues. V lost 3 bases and J 7 bases, leaving 16 bases between the germline ends. Germline CDR1 reads SGHTA; CDR2 reads FQGNSA. The CDR3 bases are TGTGCCAGCAGCTTTTTCAGGGCGACCGAAAATTCACCCCTCCACTTT. It is translated as CASSFFRATENSPLHF.

Details on this clone: Other DNA sequences from this sample encode an identical CDR3 as well. The chain carries TRBV5-6 and TRBJ2-5; no firm D call. Germline CDR1 and CDR2: SGHDT and YYEEEE. Trimming removed 2 bases from V and 5 bases from J, with 7 bases in between. This CDR3 is 12 amino acids long. The CDR3: CASSFGAETQYF. The CDR3, as DNA: TGTGCCAGCAGCTTCGGAGCGGAGACCCAGTACTTC. The full variable domain, rest sourced from reference TRBV5-6 and TRBJ2-5, is DAGVTQSPTHLIKTRGQQVTLRCSPKSGHDTVSWYQQALGQGPQFIFQYYEEEERQRGNFPDRFSGHQFPNYSSELNVNALLLGDSALYLCASSFGAETQYFGPGTRLLVL.

The V call is TRBV6-5, the J call TRBJ2-7; maybe TRBD1 (5 bases). From germline, CDR1 is MNHEY and CDR2 SVGAGI. CDR3 length: 15 residues. V gave up 0 bases and J gave up 2 bases, with 11 bases separating them. CDR3 in DNA: TGTGCCAGCAGTTACTCGCCCCTAGGGGCCTACGAGCAGTACTTC. As protein: CASSYSPLGAYEQYF.

This clone has just one count. The V call is TRBV27, the J call TRBJ1-5; D is undetermined. From germline, CDR1 is MNHEY and CDR2 SMNVEV (reference sequence). The CDR3 runs 14 residues. V lost 2 bases to trimming and J lost 4 bases, with 9 bases between them. CDR3 bases: TGTGCCAGCAGTTTAGGCAGGCCAAATCAGCCCCAGCATTTT. It translates to CASSLGRPNQPQHF.

This clone was counted once. The genes are TRBV4-1 and TRBJ1-1, with 7 bases matching TRBD1. This CDR3 is built from 17 residues. V lost 1 base and J lost 4; bases outside the gene matches: 12. CDR1 MGHRA and CDR2 YSYEKL come from the germline V gene. CDR3 sequence reads: CASSQAQNRGGGTEAFF. The DNA for the CDR3 is TGCGCCAGCAGCCAAGCCCAAAACAGGGGCGGAGGCACTGAAGCTTTCTTT.

The sample holds one count of this clone. The V gene is TRBV7-6, the J gene TRBJ2-3, with D perhaps matching TRBD2 (5 bases). The CDR3 is made up of 14 amino acids. Germline values: CDR1 SGHVS, CDR2 FNYEAQ. The V end lost 4 bases, the J end lost 3 bases, and 11 bases lay between the germline ends. The chain's CDR3 is CASSSLDSTDTQYF. The CDR3 DNA sequence: TGTGCCAGCAGCTCCCTGGACTCGACAGATACGCAGTATTTT.

This clone was counted once. The V gene is TRBV29-1, the J gene TRBJ2-3; 7 bases map to TRBD1. The CDR3 consists of 17 residues. Germline V CDR1 and CDR2: SQVTM, ANQGSEA. V gave up 0 bases and J gave up 2 bases; unmatched junction bases: 11. Here the CDR3 DNA reads TGCAGCGTTGAAGATCCCGGACAGGTTGGGCACACAGATACGCAGTATTTT. Translating gives CSVEDPGQVGHTDTQYF.

This clone is judged medium-sized. Other nucleotide sequences in the sample specify the same CDR3. This rearrangement joins TRBV6-5 to TRBJ2-7; 8 positions match TRBD2. The CDR3 contains 15 residues. Germline values: CDR1 MNHEY, CDR2 SVGAGI. After removal of 2 bases from V and 4 bases from J, the junction contained 7 bases not matched to a gene. CDR3 residues: CASSYRLAGSYEQYF. As DNA, the CDR3 is TGTGCCAGCAGTTACAGATTAGCGGGGAGTTACGAGCAGTACTTC.

The chain links TRBV7-9 to TRBJ2-7; weak D call: TRBD1 (6 bases). This CDR3 comprises 13 residues. With 4 bases removed from V and 4 bases from J, the gap between germline ends came to 11 bases. The V gene's germline CDR1 is SEHNR and CDR2 FQNEAQ (reference sequence). The CDR3 reads CASSSRTEYEQYF. The CDR3, as DNA: TGTGCCAGCAGCTCACGGACAGAGTACGAGCAGTACTTC.

V usage is TRBV7-2 and J usage is TRBJ1-2; a weak D match, TRBD1 (6 bases). The ends were cut back, 2 bases at V and 2 bases at J, with 9 bases in the middle. The CDR3 totals 14 residues. Germline CDR1 is SGHTA and CDR2 is FQGNSA. The CDR3 nucleotides read TGTGCCAGCAGCTTACTAACAGGGAACTATGGCTACACCTTC. This translates into CASSLLTGNYGYTF.

CDR3 sequence (DNA): TGCGCCAGCAGGTTAGCGGGGGTCACAGATACGCAGTATTTT. This gives the protein CASRLAGVTDTQYF. V gene TRBV5-1 combines with J gene TRBJ2-3; 9 bases agree with TRBD2. Trimming took 5 bases from V and 2 from J; bases not matched to a gene: 3. Germline V gives CDR1 SGHRS, CDR2 YFSETQ. This CDR3 region has 14 residues.

The rearrangement uses TRBV25-1 and TRBJ1-2; 7 positions agree with TRBD1. The CDR3 is 15 amino acids. Per the germline V gene, CDR1 is MGHDK and CDR2 is SYGVNS. J lost 8 bases, V lost 2 bases, and 11 bases had no gene match. CDR3 in DNA: TGTGCCAGCAGTGAAGGGTCGGAGAGACAGGGAGGCTACACCTTC. It encodes CASSEGSERQGGYTF.

Points on this clone: Other DNA variants within this sample encode the same CDR3. This rearrangement joins TRBV5-1 to TRBJ1-6; 10 bases are shared with TRBD1. The CDR3 loop spans 15 amino acids. V lost 4 bases and J lost 5; bases outside the gene matches: 3. Germline CDR1 reads SGHRS; CDR2 reads YFSETQ. CDR3 bases: TGCGCCAGCAGCCAAGGACAGGGGGATAATTCACCCCTCCACTTT. Translating it yields CASSQGQGDNSPLHF.

The chain is built from TRBV5-5 and TRBJ1-5; tentatively, D is TRBD1 (5 bases). From germline, CDR1 is SGHKS and CDR2 YYEKEE (reference sequence). The CDR3 is 16 amino acids. V was clipped by 0 bases and J by 2 bases, with 12 bases between them. The CDR3 coding sequence is TGTGCCAGCAGCTTGGGGCAGGGTATGGGCAATCAGCCCCAGCATTTT. Translated: CASSLGQGMGNQPQHF.

This sequence joins TRBV2 and TRBJ1-2, with TRBD1 identical over 8 bases. The CDR3 contains 14 residues. The ends lost 3 bases at V and 3 bases at J; junction bases unmatched: 3. Germline CDR1 reads SNHLY; CDR2 reads FYNNEI. The CDR3 spells CASSEQDRDYGYTF. CDR3 bases: TGTGCCAGCAGTGAGCAGGACAGGGACTATGGCTACACCTTC.

CDR3 region: CASSLGSNEQFF. DNA for the CDR3: TGCGCCAGCAGCTTGGGCAGCAATGAGCAGTTCTTC. The chain employs TRBV5-1 and TRBJ2-1; D not certain. Per germline, CDR1 SGHRS and CDR2 YFSETQ. The CDR3 is 12 residues long. V was shortened by 0 bases and J by 6 bases, with 4 bases between the two germline ends.

CDR3 in DNA: TGTGCCAGCAGCGTAGCGGGGGAAGTCTATGGCTACACCTTC. The encoded protein is CASSVAGEVYGYTF. V and J are TRBV9 and TRBJ1-2; a possible D gene is TRBD1 (5 bases). This CDR3 region has 14 residues. Germline V gene data show CDR1 as SGDLS and CDR2 as YYNGEE. Trimming removed 0 bases from V and 4 bases from J, with 10 bases in between.

V is TRBV6-5 and J is TRBJ2-3; TRBD2 aligns across 8 bases. The germline V gene has CDR1 MNHEY and CDR2 SVGAGI. This CDR3 region has 16 residues. Losses at the gene ends were 2 bases for V and 0 bases for J; bases not matched to a gene: 4. In nucleotides, the CDR3 is TGTGCCAGCAGTTACCTCGGGGGGGGAAGCACAGATACGCAGTATTTT. It specifies CASSYLGGGSTDTQYF.

This chain connects TRBV5-1 to TRBJ2-1; 16 bases are shared with TRBD2. Germline lookup yields CDR1 SGHRS and CDR2 YFSETQ. The CDR3 loop spans 17 amino acids. Trimming at V came to 4 bases and at J to 8 bases, leaving 9 bases not matched to a gene. The CDR3 coding sequence is TGCGCCAGCAGCCCGTTATCGGGACTAGCGGGGGGGCATGAGCAGTTCTTC. Translation gives CASSPLSGLAGGHEQFF.